This TCR beta chain was retrieved from a study of blood T cells in healthy people across ages. Study at large: Capturing about one barcoded beta molecule per two T cells was achieved by template switching.

This CDR3 is 11 amino acids long. From germline, CDR1 is SNHLY and CDR2 FYNNEI. V lost 2 bases to trimming and J lost 9 bases, with 5 bases between them. Healthy Russian Caucasian donors spanned ages about 6 to 100 years. Using a J-beta primer mix together with a sample-barcoded 5' primer, a second PCR was run for about 6 to 12 cycles. TCRdb re-analysed the 5' RACE reads in MiXCR, keeping a single row per CDR3 protein. Here the sample spans over 500,000 distinct CDR3 sequences, about 50% being singletons. The sequenced material came from blood. The receptor was isolated from a woman older than 75 in good health. The genes are TRBV2 and TRBJ2-1; no clear D. Here the CDR3 DNA reads TGTGCCAGCAGTGAAATTCGTGAGCAGTTCTTC. Translated, it gives CASSEIREQFF.